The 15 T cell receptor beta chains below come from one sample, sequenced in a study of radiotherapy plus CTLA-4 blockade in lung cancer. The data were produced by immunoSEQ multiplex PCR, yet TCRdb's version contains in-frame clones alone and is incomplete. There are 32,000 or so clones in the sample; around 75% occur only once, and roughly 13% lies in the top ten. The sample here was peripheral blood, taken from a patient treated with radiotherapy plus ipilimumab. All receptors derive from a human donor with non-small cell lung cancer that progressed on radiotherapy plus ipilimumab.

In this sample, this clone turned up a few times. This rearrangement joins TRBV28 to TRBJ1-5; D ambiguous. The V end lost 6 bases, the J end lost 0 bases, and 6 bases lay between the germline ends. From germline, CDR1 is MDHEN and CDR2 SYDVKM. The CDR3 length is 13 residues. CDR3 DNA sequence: TGTGCCAGCAGGACACATAGCAATCAGCCCCAGCATTTT. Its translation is CASRTHSNQPQHF.

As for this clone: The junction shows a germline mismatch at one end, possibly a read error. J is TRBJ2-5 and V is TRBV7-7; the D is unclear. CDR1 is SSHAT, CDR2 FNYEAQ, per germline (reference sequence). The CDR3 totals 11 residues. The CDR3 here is CASSFGETQYF. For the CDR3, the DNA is TGTGCTAGCAGCTTCGGGGAGACCCAGTACTTC.

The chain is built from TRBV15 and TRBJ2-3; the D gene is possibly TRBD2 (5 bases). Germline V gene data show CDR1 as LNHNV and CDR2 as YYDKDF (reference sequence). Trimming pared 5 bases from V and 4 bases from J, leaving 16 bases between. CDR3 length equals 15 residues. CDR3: CATSPGHSDADTQYF. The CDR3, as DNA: TGTGCCACCAGCCCGGGCCATAGCGATGCAGATACGCAGTATTTT.

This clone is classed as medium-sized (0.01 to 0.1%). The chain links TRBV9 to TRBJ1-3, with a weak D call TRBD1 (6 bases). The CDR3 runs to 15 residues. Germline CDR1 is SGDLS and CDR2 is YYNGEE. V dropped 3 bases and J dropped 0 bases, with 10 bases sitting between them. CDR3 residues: CASSADRSSGNTIYF. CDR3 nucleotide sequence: TGTGCCAGCAGCGCAGACAGGAGCTCTGGAAACACCATATATTTT.

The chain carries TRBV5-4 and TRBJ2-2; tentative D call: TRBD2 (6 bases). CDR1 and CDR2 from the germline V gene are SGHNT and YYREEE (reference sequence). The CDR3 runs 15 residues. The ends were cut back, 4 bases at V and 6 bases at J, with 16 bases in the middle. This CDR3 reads CASSPPTGRPGELFF. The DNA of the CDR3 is TGTGCCAGCAGCCCCCCGACGGGGAGGCCCGGGGAGCTGTTTTTT. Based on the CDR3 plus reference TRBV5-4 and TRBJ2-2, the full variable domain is ETGVTQSPTHLIKTRGQQVTLRCSSQSGHNTVSWYQQALGQGPQFIFQYYREEENGRGNFPPRFSGLQFPNYSSELNVNALELDDSALYLCASSPPTGRPGELFFGEGSRLTVL.

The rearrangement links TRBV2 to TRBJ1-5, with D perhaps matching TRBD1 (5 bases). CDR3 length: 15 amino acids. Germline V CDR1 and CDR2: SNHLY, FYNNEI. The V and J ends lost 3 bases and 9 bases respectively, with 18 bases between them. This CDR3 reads CASSERGERTRPQHF. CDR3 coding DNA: TGTGCCAGCAGTGAGAGAGGGGAGAGGACCAGGCCCCAGCATTTT. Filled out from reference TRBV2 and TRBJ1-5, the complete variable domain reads EPEVTQTPSHQVTQMGQEVILRCVPISNHLYFYWYRQILGQKVEFLVSFYNNEISEKSEIFDDQFSVERPDGSNFTLKIRSTKLEDSAMYFCASSERGERTRPQHFGDGTRLSIL.

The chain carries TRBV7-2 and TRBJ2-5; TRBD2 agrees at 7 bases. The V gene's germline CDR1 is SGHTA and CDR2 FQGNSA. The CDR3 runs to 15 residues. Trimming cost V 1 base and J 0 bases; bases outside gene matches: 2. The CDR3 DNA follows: TGTGCCAGCAGCTTAGAGGGACTATACCAAGAGACCCAGTACTTC. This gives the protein CASSLEGLYQETQYF.

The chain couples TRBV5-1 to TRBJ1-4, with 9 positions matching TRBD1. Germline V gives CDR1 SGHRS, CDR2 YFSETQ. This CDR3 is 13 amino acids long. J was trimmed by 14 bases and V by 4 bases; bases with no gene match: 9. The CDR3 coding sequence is TGCGCCAGCAGCCCGCGGGGACAGGGTTGGCTGTTTTTT. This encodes CASSPRGQGWLFF.

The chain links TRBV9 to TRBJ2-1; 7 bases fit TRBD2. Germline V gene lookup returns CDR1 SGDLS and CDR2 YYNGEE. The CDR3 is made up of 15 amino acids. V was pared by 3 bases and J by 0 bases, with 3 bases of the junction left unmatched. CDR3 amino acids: CASSALAASYNEQFF. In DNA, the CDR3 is TGTGCCAGCAGCGCCCTAGCGGCCTCCTACAATGAGCAGTTCTTC.

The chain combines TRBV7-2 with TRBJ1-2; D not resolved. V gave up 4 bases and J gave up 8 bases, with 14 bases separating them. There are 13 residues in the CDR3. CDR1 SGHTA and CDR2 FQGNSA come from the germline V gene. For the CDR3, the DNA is TGTGCCAGCAGCTCCAACCTCCGGAGCGGCTACACCTTC. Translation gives CASSSNLRSGYTF. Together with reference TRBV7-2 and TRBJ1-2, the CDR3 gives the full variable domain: GAGVSQSPSNKVTEKGKDVELRCDPISGHTALYWYRQSLGQGLEFLIYFQGNSAPDKSGLPSDRFSAERTGGSVSTLTIQRTQQEDSAVYLCASSSNLRSGYTFGSGTRLTVV.

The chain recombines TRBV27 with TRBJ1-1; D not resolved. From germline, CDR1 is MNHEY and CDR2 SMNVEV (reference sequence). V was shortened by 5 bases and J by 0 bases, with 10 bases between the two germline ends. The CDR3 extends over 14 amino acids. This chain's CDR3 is CASSVLGLNTEAFF. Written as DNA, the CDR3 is TGTGCCAGCAGTGTCTTGGGGTTGAACACTGAAGCTTTCTTT.

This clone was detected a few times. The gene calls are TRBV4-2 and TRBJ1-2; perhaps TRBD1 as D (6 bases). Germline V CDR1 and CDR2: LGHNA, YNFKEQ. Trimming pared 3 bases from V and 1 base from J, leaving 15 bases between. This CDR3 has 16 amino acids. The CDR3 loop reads CASSQDSSSFNYGYTF. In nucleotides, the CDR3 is TGTGCCAGCAGCCAGGACAGCTCTTCATTTAACTATGGCTACACCTTC.

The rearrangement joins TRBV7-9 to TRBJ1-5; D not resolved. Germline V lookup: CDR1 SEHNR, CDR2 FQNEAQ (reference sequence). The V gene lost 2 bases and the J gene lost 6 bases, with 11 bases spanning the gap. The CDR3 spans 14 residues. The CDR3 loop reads CASSLSGIGQPQHF. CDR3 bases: TGTGCCAGCAGCTTATCCGGGATTGGTCAGCCCCAGCATTTT.

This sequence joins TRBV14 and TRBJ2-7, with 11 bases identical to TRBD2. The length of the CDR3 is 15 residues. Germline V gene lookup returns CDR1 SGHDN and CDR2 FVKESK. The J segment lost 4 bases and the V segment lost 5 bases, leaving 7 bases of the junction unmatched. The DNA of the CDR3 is TGTGCCAGCAGCTTTACTAGCGGGAGTCCGTACGAGCAGTACTTC. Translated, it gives CASSFTSGSPYEQYF.

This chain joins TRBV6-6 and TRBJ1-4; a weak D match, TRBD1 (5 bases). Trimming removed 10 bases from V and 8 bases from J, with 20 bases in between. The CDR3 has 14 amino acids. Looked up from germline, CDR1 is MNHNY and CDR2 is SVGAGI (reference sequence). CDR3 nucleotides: TGTGCCACGGGGCGGGGCTATAATATAGAAAAACTGTTTTTT. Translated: CATGRGYNIEKLFF.